These 3 T cell receptor beta chains were all obtained from the same sample, sequenced in a study of OX40 agonist ivuxolimab in advanced cancers. Clones were sequenced by immunoSEQ multiplex PCR, and TCRdb holds only the in-frame ones, with some missing. Of 70,000 or so clones in the sample, about three quarters were seen once. The source material was CD4+ or CD8+ T cells sorted from blood, sampled in a trial of the OX40 agonist ivuxolimab. The receptors come from an adult with an advanced solid tumor such as melanoma, head and neck, liver or kidney cancer.

This sequence joins TRBV29-1 and TRBJ2-2; TRBD1 aligns across 11 bases. CDR3 length: 13 amino acids. Trimming took 6 bases from V and 4 from J; bases not matched to a gene: 1. CDR1 and CDR2 from the germline V gene are SQVTM and ANQGSEA. CDR3 nucleotide sequence: TGCAGCGTGGGGACAGGGGGCACCGGGGAGCTGTTTTTT. It encodes CSVGTGGTGELFF.

The CDR3 DNA follows: TGTGCCAGCAGCTTAGTTCGGACCTACGAGCAGTACTTC. Amino acid sequence: CASSLVRTYEQYF. The chain carries TRBV7-8 and TRBJ2-7, with D hard to call. V was pared by 1 base and J by 2 bases, with 6 bases between. Germline V lookup: CDR1 SGHVS, CDR2 FQNEAQ. The CDR3 is 13 amino acids.

This clone has only a few counts. The chain carries TRBV7-9 and TRBJ1-4; TRBD1 agrees at 7 bases. Germline V CDR1 and CDR2: SEHNR, FQNEAQ (reference sequence). CDR3 length: 14 residues. Unmatched junction bases numbered 12, after V lost 5 bases and J lost 12 bases. The CDR3 DNA is TGTGCCAGCAGCCACCTTCATACTACAGGGGAACTGTTTTTT. This gives the protein CASSHLHTTGELFF.